This T cell receptor (beta chain) derives from a study of patients and donors after allogeneic stem cell transplantation. This clonotype was seen a few times. TCRdb reprocessed the RT-PCR reads with MiXCR, giving one entry per CDR3 protein. The table includes tens of thousands of distinct CDR3 sequences, about 26% detected once. Material for sequencing was blood, either unsorted or a sorted T cell fraction (not recorded which). The TCR was taken from a human donor who was either an allogeneic HSCT recipient or a stem cell or donor lymphocyte infusion donor (not recorded which). It is not recorded whose cells these are; they may come from a transplant donor.

This CDR3 reads CAISEFSGEAFF. The CDR3 DNA reads as TGTGCCATCAGTGAGTTCTCCGGTGAGGCTTTCTTT. V and J are TRBV10-3 and TRBJ1-1; no firm D call. The CDR3 consists of 12 residues. The V and J ends lost 1 base and 11 bases respectively, with 11 bases between them. Germline CDR1 ENHRY, CDR2 SYGVKD.